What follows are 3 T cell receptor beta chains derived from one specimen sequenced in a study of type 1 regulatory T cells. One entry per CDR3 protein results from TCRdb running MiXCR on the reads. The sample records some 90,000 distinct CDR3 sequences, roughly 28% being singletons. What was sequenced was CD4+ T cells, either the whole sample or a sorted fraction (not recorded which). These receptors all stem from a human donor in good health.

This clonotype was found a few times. CDR3 protein: CATSDFYNRELFF. CDR3 DNA sequence: TGTGCCACCAGTGATTTTTACAACCGGGAGCTGTTTTTT. This chain connects TRBV24-1 to TRBJ2-2; D call uncertain. V was cut by 1 base and J by 9 bases, with 8 bases left in between. Germline V gene lookup returns CDR1 KGHDR and CDR2 SFDVKD. The CDR3 is made up of 13 amino acids.

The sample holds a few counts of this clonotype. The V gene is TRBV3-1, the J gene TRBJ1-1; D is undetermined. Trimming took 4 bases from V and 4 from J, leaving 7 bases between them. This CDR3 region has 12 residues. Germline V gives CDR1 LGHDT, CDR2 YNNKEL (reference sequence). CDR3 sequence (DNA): TGTGCCAGCAGCCGCGGGCTCACTGAAGCTTTCTTT. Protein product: CASSRGLTEAFF. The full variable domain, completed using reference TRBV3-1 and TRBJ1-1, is DTAVSQTPKYLVTQMGNDKSIKCEQNLGHDTMYWYKQDSKKFLKIMFSYNNKELIINETVPNRFSPKSPDKAHLNLHINSLELGDSAVYFCASSRGLTEAFFGQGTRLTVV.

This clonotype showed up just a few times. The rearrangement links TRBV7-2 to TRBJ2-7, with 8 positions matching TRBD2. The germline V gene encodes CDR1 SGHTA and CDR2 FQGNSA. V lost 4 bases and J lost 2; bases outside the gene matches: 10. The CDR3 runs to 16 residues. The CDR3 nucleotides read TGTGCCAGCAGCTCAGATCCAGCGGGAGACCCCTACGAGCAGTACTTC. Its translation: CASSSDPAGDPYEQYF. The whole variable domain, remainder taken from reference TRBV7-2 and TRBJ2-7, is GAGVSQSPSNKVTEKGKDVELRCDPISGHTALYWYRQSLGQGLEFLIYFQGNSAPDKSGLPSDRFSAERTGGSVSTLTIQRTQQEDSAVYLCASSSDPAGDPYEQYFGPGTRLTVT.